These 9 T cell receptor beta chains originate from one sample sequenced in a study of shared clonotypes between healthy human individuals. Repertoires were generated with immunoSEQ multiplex PCR, while TCRdb's copy carries only in-frame clones and drops some. The sample has about 1.1 million clones, 70% to 80% seen once. Material: memory CD4+ T cells from PBMCs. Subset: CD45RA-negative fraction. Every receptor here comes from a man aged 18 to 29 in good health. Some clones in this sample may be carry-over from other donors' samples.

V and J are TRBV27 and TRBJ1-6; D may be TRBD1 (6 bases). Germline V gene sequence: CDR1 MNHEY, CDR2 SMNVEV (reference sequence). The CDR3 runs to 17 residues. Trimming removed 3 bases at V and 7 bases at J, with 19 bases between. CDR3 nucleotides: TGTGCCAGCAGTTTTTCGGTTGGGGGGGCCAGGAATTCACCCCTCCACTTT. It encodes CASSFSVGGARNSPLHF.

The chain couples TRBV5-6 to TRBJ1-2, with a possible D match to TRBD1 (6 bases). The CDR3 sequence is 12 residues long. Germline-derived CDR1 and CDR2 are SGHDT and YYEEEE. Deletions cut 6 bases from V and 4 bases from J, with 10 bases between. The CDR3 reads CASTRDIYGYTF. CDR3 bases: TGTGCCAGCACCCGGGACATCTATGGCTACACCTTC.

This clone has a handful of counts. The chain uses TRBV18 and TRBJ2-5; D call uncertain. CDR1 is KGHSH, CDR2 LQKENI, per germline. There are 15 residues in the CDR3. Trimming pared 3 bases from V and 5 bases from J, leaving 16 bases between. CDR3: CASSPQEGLGETQYF. CDR3 sequence (DNA): TGTGCCAGCTCACCCCAGGAAGGTCTGGGGGAGACCCAGTACTTC.

The chain couples TRBV5-1 to TRBJ2-1; D is unresolved. Trimming shortened V by 0 bases and J by 12 bases, and 13 bases separated the two germline ends. This CDR3 is 13 amino acids long. The germline V gene encodes CDR1 SGHRS and CDR2 YFSETQ. The CDR3 reads CASSLGALMTQFF. The CDR3 DNA sequence: TGCGCCAGCAGCTTGGGGGCCCTTATGACGCAGTTCTTC.

The gene calls are TRBV5-5 and TRBJ1-2; the match to TRBD1 covers 9 bases. CDR1 is SGHKS, CDR2 YYEKEE, per germline (reference sequence). V lost 2 bases, J lost 5 bases, and 10 bases stayed unmatched. There are 16 residues in the CDR3. In nucleotides, the CDR3 is TGTGCCAGCAGCTTATCCCCCGGGACAGGGAGTTATGGCTACACCTTC. This sequence encodes CASSLSPGTGSYGYTF.

The chain uses TRBV10-3 and TRBJ1-1; a possible D gene is TRBD1 (6 bases). The V and J ends lost 7 bases and 10 bases respectively, with 16 bases between them. This CDR3 is built from 12 residues. The V gene's germline CDR1 is ENHRY and CDR2 SYGVKD. CDR3 bases: TGTGCCATCACCAAACCGGGACATGGAGCTTTCTTT. This sequence encodes CAITKPGHGAFF.

V gene TRBV5-4 combines with J gene TRBJ1-1, with D possibly TRBD1 on 5 matching bases. Germline CDR1 SGHNT, CDR2 YYREEE (reference sequence). The CDR3 is 17 residues long. V lost 4 bases to trimming and J lost 6 bases, with 25 bases between them. As DNA, the CDR3 is TGTGCCAGCAGCACCCCCTCGGGGCCCGGTCGAGTGGCTGAAGCTTTCTTT. Translated, it gives CASSTPSGPGRVAEAFF.

The chain couples TRBV4-1 to TRBJ1-4; TRBD1 aligns across 10 bases. Germline V lookup: CDR1 MGHRA, CDR2 YSYEKL. The CDR3 length is 17 residues. Germline trimming cut 5 bases from V and 0 bases from J; bases unmatched to any gene: 6. CDR3 nucleotide sequence: TGCGCCAGCAGCGACAGGGGGCAACTCGCAACTAATGAAAAACTGTTTTTT. This codes for CASSDRGQLATNEKLFF.

This clone was counted between two and nine times. V and J are TRBV30 and TRBJ1-1; a possible D gene is TRBD1 (5 bases). Germline V gene lookup returns CDR1 GTSNPN and CDR2 SVGIG (reference sequence). The CDR3 consists of 13 residues. Between the trimmed V and J ends, which lost 5 bases and 0 bases, there was a span of 10 bases. The CDR3 DNA follows: TGTGCCTGGGGGAACAGGATGAACACTGAAGCTTTCTTT. Translation gives CAWGNRMNTEAFF.